This T cell receptor beta chain was recorded in a study of blood T cell repertoires in COVID-19 (TCRdb year 2020). About the study as a whole: Samples covering the acute and convalescent phases of COVID-19 were provided by collaborators in the United States, Italy and Spain. The prospective study material was composed of cDNA or gDNA derived from T cells, B-cell-depleted T cells, or PBMCs. Deeply sampled blood TCRbeta repertoires from subjects exposed to, actively infected with, or recovered from COVID-19 were included in the dataset. The repertoires were made available in a free public database intended to serve as a resource for research on the immune response to SARS-CoV-2. Samples were obtained from the ongoing ImmuneRACE study (first 160 participants) and from approximately 1,200 subjects provided by 6 global collaborators. A de-identified subject ID, COVID-19 status, age in years and sex were almost always included in the sample metadata. Where available, HLA class I and class II types were obtained from metadata supplied by the sample provider rather than from assay-based typing. The paper as a whole reports these results and caveats: How much clinical and demographic metadata was included differed by source and by participant, and the metadata was provided uncurated.

The immunoSEQ Assay, a bias-controlled multiplex PCR, was used to amplify TCRbeta CDR3 regions from genomic DNA. In the source study's methods: Within the assay, amplification of reference gene primers was used to estimate how many nucleated cells each sample contained. To quantify the absolute abundance of each unique TCRbeta CDR3 rearrangement, sequence reads were collapsed and filtered. Productive Simpson clonality was computed per sample as the square root of Simpson's diversity index over productive rearrangements. TCRdb limited this immuneACCESS table to in-frame rearrangements with V and J called. A share of clones is missing; checked studies link under half to unresolved V genes, and the rest is unexplained. That table furnishes V, J and clone size, whereas the DNA furnished D and trimming. The sample table records about 270,000 clones; about nine tenths of these occur just once. The top ten clones comprise about 4% of the sample.

Remarks on this clone: Which antigen it targets is not known. Base qualities are missing; no much larger clone stands one base away.

V lost 5 bases and J lost 12 bases, and the count of bases not matched to a germline gene is 6. Its CDR3 holds 11 amino acids, cysteine through phenylalanine. Only the CDR3 DNA stays, 33 bases, in frame from base 1. CDR1 and CDR2, looked up from the germline V gene, are MDHEN and SYDVKM. In the prospective study, participants were roughly 18 to 100 years old, resided in about two dozen geographic areas of the United States, and were enrolled through a virtual design. To assign participants to cohorts, the prospective study relied on clinical history that participants themselves reported in a screening survey and a study questionnaire. Mobile phlebotomists in the prospective study collected whole blood, serum and a nasopharyngeal or oropharyngeal swab from every participant. Over a roughly 2-month period, participants in the prospective study had the option of providing additional blood draws and questionnaires. Blood samples from the prospective study were shipped frozen or at room temperature prior to DNA extraction.

Material: PBMCs or T cells enriched from blood (not recorded which). The chain couples TRBV28 to TRBJ2-7; 8 bases in between match TRBD1. This receptor was taken from a woman aged 25 to 39 with acute COVID-19. The nucleotides are TGTGCCAGCAGTAACCTAGGACAGGGGTACTTC. This yields the protein CASSNLGQGYF.